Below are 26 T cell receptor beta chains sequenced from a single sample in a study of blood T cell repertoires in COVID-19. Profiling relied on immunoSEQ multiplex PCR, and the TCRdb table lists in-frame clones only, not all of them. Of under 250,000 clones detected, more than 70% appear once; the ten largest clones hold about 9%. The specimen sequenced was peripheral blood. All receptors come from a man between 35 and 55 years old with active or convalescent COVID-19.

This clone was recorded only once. CDR3: CASSQSREPYYEQYF. CDR3 DNA sequence: TGCGCCAGCAGCCAATCGCGTGAACCCTACTACGAGCAGTACTTC. The gene calls are TRBV4-3 and TRBJ2-7, with no clear D. Germline values: CDR1 LGHNA, CDR2 YSLEER. The CDR3 length is 15 residues. The V gene lost 2 bases and the J gene lost 3 bases, with 14 bases spanning the gap.

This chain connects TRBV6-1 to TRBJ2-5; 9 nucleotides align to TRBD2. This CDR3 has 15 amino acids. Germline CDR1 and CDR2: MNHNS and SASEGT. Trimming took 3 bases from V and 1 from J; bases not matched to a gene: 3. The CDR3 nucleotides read TGTGCCAGCAGTGATCTAGCGGGAACCCAAGAGACCCAGTACTTC. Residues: CASSDLAGTQETQYF.

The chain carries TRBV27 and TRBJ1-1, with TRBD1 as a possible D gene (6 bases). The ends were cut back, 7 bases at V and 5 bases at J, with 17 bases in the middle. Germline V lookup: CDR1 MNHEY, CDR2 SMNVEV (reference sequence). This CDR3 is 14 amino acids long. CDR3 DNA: TGTGCCAGCATGGGAGGGGGGCCGGCGACTGAAGCTTTCTTT. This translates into CASMGGGPATEAFF.

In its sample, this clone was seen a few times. CDR3 coding DNA: TGTGCCAGCAGCTTGTCTTATAATACGCAGTATTTT. Amino acid sequence: CASSLSYNTQYF. The genes are TRBV5-5 and TRBJ2-3; no firm D call. Trimming stripped 1 base from V and 7 bases from J, with 7 bases between. The germline V gene encodes CDR1 SGHKS and CDR2 YYEKEE (reference sequence). CDR3 length: 12 residues.

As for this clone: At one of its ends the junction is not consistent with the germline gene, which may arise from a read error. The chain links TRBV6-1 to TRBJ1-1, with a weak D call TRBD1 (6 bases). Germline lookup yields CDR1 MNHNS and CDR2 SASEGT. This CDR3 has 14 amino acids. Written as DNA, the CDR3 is TGTGCCAGCACTGAACAGGGTCCGGTCACTGAAGCTTTCTTT. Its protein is CASTEQGPVTEAFF.

The CDR3 region is CASSGSPRGGYTF. CDR3 DNA: TGTGCCAGCAGTGGGTCGCCTCGGGGTGGCTACACCTTC. The rearrangement joins TRBV28 to TRBJ1-2, with no clear D. The CDR3 has 13 amino acids. The germline V gene has CDR1 MDHEN and CDR2 SYDVKM. Trimming took 5 bases from V and 7 from J, leaving 14 bases between them.

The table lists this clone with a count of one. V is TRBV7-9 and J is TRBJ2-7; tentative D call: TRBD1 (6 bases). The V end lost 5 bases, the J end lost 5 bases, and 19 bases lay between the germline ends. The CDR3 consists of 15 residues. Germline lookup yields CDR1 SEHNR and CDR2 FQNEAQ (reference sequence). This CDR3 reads CASSPGTSEDHEQYF. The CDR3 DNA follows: TGTGCCAGCAGCCCCGGGACATCCGAGGACCACGAGCAGTACTTC.

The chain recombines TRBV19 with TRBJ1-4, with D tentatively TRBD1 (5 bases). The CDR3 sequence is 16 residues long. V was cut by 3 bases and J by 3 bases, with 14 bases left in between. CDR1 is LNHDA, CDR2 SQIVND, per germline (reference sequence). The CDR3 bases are TGTGCCAGTAGTATCCCACAGGCCCGTTCTAATGAAAAACTGTTTTTT. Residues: CASSIPQARSNEKLFF.

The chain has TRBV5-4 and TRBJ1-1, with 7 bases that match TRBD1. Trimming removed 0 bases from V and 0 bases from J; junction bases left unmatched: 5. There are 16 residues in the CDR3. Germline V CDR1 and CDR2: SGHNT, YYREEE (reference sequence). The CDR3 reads CASSLGTGTVNTEAFF. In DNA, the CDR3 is TGTGCCAGCAGCTTGGGTACCGGGACAGTGAACACTGAAGCTTTCTTT.

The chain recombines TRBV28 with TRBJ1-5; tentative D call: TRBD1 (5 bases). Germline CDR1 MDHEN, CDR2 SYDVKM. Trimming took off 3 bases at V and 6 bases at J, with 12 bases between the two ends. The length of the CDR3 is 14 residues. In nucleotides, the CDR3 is TGTGCCAGCAGTTTCCAGGGAGGGTTTCAGCCCCAGCATTTT. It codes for CASSFQGGFQPQHF.

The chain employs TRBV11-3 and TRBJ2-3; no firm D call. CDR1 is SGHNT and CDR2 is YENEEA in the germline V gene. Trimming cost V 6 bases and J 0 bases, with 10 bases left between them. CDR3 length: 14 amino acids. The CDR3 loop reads CASRSGPSTDTQYF. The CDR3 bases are TGTGCCAGCAGGTCAGGCCCGAGCACAGATACGCAGTATTTT.

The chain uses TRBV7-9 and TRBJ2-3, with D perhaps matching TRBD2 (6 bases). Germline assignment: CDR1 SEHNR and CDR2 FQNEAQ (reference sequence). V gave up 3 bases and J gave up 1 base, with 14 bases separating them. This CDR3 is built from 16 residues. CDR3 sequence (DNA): TGTGCCAGCAGCTTCTCCCCGGGACTTGGCACAGATACGCAGTATTTT. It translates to CASSFSPGLGTDTQYF.

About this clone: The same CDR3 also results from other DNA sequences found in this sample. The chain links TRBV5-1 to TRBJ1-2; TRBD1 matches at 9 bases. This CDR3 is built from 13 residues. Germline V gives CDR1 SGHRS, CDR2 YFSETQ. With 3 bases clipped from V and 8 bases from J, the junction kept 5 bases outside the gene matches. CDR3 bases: TGCGCCAGCAGCTCGGGACAGGGTTCCGGCTACACCTTC. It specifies CASSSGQGSGYTF.

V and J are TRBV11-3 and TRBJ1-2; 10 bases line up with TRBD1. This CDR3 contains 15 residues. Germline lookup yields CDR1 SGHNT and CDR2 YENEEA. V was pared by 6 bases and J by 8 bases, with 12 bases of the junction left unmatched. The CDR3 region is CASSPAGQGNSGYTF. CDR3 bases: TGTGCCAGCAGTCCTGCGGGACAGGGGAACAGCGGCTACACCTTC.

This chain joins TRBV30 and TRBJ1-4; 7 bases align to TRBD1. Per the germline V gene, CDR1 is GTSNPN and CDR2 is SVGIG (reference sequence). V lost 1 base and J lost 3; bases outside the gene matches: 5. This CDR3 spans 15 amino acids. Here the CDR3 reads CAWSATGAANEKLFF. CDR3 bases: TGTGCCTGGAGTGCCACAGGGGCGGCTAATGAAAAACTGTTTTTT.

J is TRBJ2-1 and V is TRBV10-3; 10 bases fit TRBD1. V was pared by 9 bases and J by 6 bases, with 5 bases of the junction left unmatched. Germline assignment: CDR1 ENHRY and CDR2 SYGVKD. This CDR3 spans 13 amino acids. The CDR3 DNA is TGTGCCATTACACGGACAGGGGGCAATGAGCAGTTCTTC. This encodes CAITRTGGNEQFF.

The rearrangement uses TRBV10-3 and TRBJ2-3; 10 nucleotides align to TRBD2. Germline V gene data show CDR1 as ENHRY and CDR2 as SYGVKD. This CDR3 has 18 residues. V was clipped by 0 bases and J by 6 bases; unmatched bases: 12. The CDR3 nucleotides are TGTGCCATCAGTGAGTCTCAGGGGCTAGCGGGAGCAGGTGATACGCAGTATTTT. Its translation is CAISESQGLAGAGDTQYF.

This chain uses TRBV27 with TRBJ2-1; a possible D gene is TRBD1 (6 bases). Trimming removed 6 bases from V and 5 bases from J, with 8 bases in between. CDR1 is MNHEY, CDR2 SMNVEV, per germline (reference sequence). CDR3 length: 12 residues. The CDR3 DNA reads TGTGCCAGCAGGGACAGAGACAATGAGCAGTTCTTC. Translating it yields CASRDRDNEQFF.

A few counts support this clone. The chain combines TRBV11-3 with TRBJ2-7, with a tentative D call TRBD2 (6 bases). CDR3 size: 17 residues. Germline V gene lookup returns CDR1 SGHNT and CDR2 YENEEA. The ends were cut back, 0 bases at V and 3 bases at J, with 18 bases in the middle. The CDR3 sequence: CASSLDLGAGRGYEQYF. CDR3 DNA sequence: TGTGCCAGCAGCTTAGATCTCGGGGCTGGGCGGGGCTACGAGCAGTACTTC.

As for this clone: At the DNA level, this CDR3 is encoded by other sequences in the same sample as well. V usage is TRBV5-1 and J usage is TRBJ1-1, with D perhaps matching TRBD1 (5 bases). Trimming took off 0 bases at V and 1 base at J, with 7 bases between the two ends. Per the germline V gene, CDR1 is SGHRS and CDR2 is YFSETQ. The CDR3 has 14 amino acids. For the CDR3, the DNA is TGCGCCAGCAGCTTGGGACAGAGGAACACTGAAGCTTTCTTT. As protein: CASSLGQRNTEAFF.

The CDR3 reads CASSLGTASNQPQHF. The CDR3 nucleotides are TGTGCCAGCAGCTTAGGGACAGCCAGCAATCAGCCCCAGCATTTT. This rearrangement joins TRBV11-2 to TRBJ1-5; D may be TRBD1 (6 bases). In germline, CDR1 is SGHAT, CDR2 FQNNGV. V was cut by 1 base and J by 1 base, with 8 bases left in between. The CDR3 is made up of 15 amino acids.

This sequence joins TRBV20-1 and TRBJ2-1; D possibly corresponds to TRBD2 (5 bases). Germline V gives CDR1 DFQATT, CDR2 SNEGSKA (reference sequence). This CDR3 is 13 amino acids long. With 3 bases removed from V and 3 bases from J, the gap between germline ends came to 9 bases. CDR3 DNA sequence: TGCAGTGCTAGTGGAGCGGACTACAATGAGCAGTTCTTC. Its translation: CSASGADYNEQFF.

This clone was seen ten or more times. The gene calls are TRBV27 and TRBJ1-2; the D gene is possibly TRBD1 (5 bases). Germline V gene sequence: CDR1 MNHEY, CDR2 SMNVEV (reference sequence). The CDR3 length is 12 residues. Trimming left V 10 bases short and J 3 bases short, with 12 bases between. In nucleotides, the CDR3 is TGTGCCACCAGGGCGACTCACTATGGCTACACCTTC. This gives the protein CATRATHYGYTF.

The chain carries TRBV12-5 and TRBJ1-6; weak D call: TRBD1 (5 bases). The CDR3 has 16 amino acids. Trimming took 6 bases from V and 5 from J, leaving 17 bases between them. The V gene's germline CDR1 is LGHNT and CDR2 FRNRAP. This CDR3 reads CASGLTTGTNNSPLHF. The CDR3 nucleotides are TGTGCTAGTGGGCTAACTACCGGGACTAATAATTCACCCCTCCACTTT.

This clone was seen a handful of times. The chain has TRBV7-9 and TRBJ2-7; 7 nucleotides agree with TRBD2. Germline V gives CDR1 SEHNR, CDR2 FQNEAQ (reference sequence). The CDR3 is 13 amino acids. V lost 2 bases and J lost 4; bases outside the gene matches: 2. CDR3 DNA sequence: TGTGCCAGCAGCTTACAGGGAGGGTACGAGCAGTACTTC. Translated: CASSLQGGYEQYF.

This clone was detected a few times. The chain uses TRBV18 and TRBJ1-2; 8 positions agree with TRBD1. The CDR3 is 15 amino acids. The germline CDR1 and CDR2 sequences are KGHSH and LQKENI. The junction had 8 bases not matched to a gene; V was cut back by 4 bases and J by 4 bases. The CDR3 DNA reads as TGTGCCAGCTCACAAGACAGGGGTGGTGGCTATGGCTACACCTTC. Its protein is CASSQDRGGGYGYTF.